This T cell receptor beta chain was retrieved from a study of OX40 agonist ivuxolimab in advanced cancers. Trimming left V 6 bases short and J 3 bases short, with 10 bases between. CDR1 is SGHNT, CDR2 YYREEE, per germline (reference sequence). This CDR3 region has 13 residues. Clones were sequenced by immunoSEQ multiplex PCR, and TCRdb holds only the in-frame ones, with some missing. The sample yields about 40,000 clones, around 89% seen once. The source of this sequence is an adult with an advanced solid tumor such as melanoma, head and neck, liver or kidney cancer. Sequencing used CD4+ or CD8+ T cells sorted from blood, obtained in a trial of the OX40 agonist ivuxolimab. This chain connects TRBV5-4 to TRBJ2-1; D may be TRBD1 (5 bases). The CDR3 is CASTLDSYNEQFF. The CDR3 nucleotides are TGTGCCAGCACCCTAGACAGCTACAATGAGCAGTTCTTC.